Listed below are T cell receptor beta chains from one sample, sequenced in a study of cytomegalovirus exposure and HLA in healthy donors. Generated by immunoSEQ multiplex PCR, the TCRdb table keeps only in-frame clones and is missing some. The sample holds approximately 100,000 clones, 79% seen once. Sequencing was carried out using PBMCs. These TCRs come from a man in his fifties in good health and CMV-seropositive. The CDR3 runs from the conserved cysteine through the conserved F or W. D genes are given only for firm matches.

cdr3_aa | d_call | v_call
CASSLAAGINSYEQYF | - | TRBV27
CASSLTRQNNEQFF | - | TRBV7-3
CASRVTVSYEQYF | - | TRBV6-1
CAISPQPQHF | - | TRBV4-3
CASSLAGTRQETQYF | - | TRBV5-1
CASSPGAYEQYF | - | TRBV18
CAISESTGSSYNEQFF | TRBD1 | TRBV10-3
CASSPVGGQETQYF | - | TRBV7-2
CASSRDSGRADEQYF | TRBD2 | TRBV5-4
CASSLPLGDTQYF | - | TRBV18
CASSHYEQYF | - | TRBV6-4
CASSGRGQMLGNEQFF | TRBD1 | TRBV28
CASSQDGTNSGANVLTF | - | TRBV4-2
CASSLQAGVPYEQYF | TRBD2 | TRBV7-9
CASSNGREGEKLFF | - | TRBV19
CASSMGTGSYEQYF | TRBD1 | TRBV19
CASSLNQGSNKETQYF | - | TRBV7-2
CTSSDRGRELFF | TRBD1 | TRBV7-3
CATSRRLAGGPSYEQYF | TRBD2 | TRBV15
CAWSSRGTSGSGYNEQFF | TRBD2 | TRBV30
CASSLAEDYNEQFF | - | TRBV6-6
CASSLGLPYEQYF | - | TRBV11-2
CATTGQGASGGYTF | TRBD1 | TRBV5-4
CASSSQIGANVLTF | - | TRBV19
CASSEGQGAVYEQYF | TRBD1 | TRBV10-2
CASGNPGQGAEAFF | TRBD1 | TRBV7-9
CASSIAGGETQYF | TRBD2 | TRBV6-6
CASSLLRETQYF | - | TRBV7-3
CASTPIDRGHSPLHF | TRBD1 | TRBV6-6
CASSYGRTGGEMAFF | TRBD1 | TRBV6-6
CASSLAGTANSYNEQFF | TRBD1 | TRBV7-2
CASSGWATDTQYF | - | TRBV6-1
CASSFLPGSDRGLETQYF | TRBD1 | TRBV28
CASSDVSGRAYEQYF | TRBD2 | TRBV11-2
CASRAGGVNEQYF | TRBD1 | TRBV28
CASSETSGGSYNEQFF | TRBD2 | TRBV7-9
CASSAGGLAGGEQFF | TRBD2 | TRBV7-6
CASKRDGRGGQPQHF | - | TRBV2
CATSGQGIIGELFF | TRBD1 | TRBV7-9
CASSESGSTDTQYF | - | TRBV6-4
CASSPNSKREVYGEQYF | TRBD2 | TRBV4-2
CASSRQGEGYGYTF | TRBD1 | TRBV28
CASSEALGTGTYEQYF | TRBD1 | TRBV2
CASSPLWGTPDNEQFF | - | TRBV28
CASSLTGSGYTF | - | TRBV28
CASSVAGASGRSTGELFF | TRBD2 | TRBV9
CASSPVGQGGDTQYF | - | TRBV18
CASSWARAHEQYF | - | TRBV27
CASSRRMNTEAFF | - | TRBV2
CSVGSGQQDTQYF | - | TRBV29-1
CASSIVGRGLYEQYF | - | TRBV19
CASSRGTDTQYF | - | TRBV6-5
CASSELRGPGELFF | TRBD1 | TRBV25-1